This TCR beta chain is drawn from a study of cytomegalovirus exposure and HLA in healthy donors. The PCR employed 60 Vbeta primers together with 13 Jbeta primers. Sequencing was performed with immunoSEQ multiplex PCR; in TCRdb, only in-frame clones are kept and a portion is missing. This repertoire shows roughly 150,000 clones, roughly 64% found once; its top ten account for about 2.9%. With respect to this clone: Its antigen is not identified.

The study's findings and limits: Several of the most significant clusters appeared, in a later analysis, to be linked to common viral pathogens.

Germline assignment: CDR1 MNHNS and CDR2 SASEGT. The CDR3 covers 15 residues. Trimming left V 3 bases short and J 7 bases short, with 16 bases between. Sample: PBMCs. This sequence was found in a woman aged 25 to 45 in good health and CMV-seropositive. This rearrangement joins TRBV6-1 to TRBJ1-5; the D is unclear. CDR3 nucleotides: TGTGCCAGCAGTGATGAAGGGTTGGAGGGCCAGCCCCAGCATTTT. Translation: CASSDEGLEGQPQHF.